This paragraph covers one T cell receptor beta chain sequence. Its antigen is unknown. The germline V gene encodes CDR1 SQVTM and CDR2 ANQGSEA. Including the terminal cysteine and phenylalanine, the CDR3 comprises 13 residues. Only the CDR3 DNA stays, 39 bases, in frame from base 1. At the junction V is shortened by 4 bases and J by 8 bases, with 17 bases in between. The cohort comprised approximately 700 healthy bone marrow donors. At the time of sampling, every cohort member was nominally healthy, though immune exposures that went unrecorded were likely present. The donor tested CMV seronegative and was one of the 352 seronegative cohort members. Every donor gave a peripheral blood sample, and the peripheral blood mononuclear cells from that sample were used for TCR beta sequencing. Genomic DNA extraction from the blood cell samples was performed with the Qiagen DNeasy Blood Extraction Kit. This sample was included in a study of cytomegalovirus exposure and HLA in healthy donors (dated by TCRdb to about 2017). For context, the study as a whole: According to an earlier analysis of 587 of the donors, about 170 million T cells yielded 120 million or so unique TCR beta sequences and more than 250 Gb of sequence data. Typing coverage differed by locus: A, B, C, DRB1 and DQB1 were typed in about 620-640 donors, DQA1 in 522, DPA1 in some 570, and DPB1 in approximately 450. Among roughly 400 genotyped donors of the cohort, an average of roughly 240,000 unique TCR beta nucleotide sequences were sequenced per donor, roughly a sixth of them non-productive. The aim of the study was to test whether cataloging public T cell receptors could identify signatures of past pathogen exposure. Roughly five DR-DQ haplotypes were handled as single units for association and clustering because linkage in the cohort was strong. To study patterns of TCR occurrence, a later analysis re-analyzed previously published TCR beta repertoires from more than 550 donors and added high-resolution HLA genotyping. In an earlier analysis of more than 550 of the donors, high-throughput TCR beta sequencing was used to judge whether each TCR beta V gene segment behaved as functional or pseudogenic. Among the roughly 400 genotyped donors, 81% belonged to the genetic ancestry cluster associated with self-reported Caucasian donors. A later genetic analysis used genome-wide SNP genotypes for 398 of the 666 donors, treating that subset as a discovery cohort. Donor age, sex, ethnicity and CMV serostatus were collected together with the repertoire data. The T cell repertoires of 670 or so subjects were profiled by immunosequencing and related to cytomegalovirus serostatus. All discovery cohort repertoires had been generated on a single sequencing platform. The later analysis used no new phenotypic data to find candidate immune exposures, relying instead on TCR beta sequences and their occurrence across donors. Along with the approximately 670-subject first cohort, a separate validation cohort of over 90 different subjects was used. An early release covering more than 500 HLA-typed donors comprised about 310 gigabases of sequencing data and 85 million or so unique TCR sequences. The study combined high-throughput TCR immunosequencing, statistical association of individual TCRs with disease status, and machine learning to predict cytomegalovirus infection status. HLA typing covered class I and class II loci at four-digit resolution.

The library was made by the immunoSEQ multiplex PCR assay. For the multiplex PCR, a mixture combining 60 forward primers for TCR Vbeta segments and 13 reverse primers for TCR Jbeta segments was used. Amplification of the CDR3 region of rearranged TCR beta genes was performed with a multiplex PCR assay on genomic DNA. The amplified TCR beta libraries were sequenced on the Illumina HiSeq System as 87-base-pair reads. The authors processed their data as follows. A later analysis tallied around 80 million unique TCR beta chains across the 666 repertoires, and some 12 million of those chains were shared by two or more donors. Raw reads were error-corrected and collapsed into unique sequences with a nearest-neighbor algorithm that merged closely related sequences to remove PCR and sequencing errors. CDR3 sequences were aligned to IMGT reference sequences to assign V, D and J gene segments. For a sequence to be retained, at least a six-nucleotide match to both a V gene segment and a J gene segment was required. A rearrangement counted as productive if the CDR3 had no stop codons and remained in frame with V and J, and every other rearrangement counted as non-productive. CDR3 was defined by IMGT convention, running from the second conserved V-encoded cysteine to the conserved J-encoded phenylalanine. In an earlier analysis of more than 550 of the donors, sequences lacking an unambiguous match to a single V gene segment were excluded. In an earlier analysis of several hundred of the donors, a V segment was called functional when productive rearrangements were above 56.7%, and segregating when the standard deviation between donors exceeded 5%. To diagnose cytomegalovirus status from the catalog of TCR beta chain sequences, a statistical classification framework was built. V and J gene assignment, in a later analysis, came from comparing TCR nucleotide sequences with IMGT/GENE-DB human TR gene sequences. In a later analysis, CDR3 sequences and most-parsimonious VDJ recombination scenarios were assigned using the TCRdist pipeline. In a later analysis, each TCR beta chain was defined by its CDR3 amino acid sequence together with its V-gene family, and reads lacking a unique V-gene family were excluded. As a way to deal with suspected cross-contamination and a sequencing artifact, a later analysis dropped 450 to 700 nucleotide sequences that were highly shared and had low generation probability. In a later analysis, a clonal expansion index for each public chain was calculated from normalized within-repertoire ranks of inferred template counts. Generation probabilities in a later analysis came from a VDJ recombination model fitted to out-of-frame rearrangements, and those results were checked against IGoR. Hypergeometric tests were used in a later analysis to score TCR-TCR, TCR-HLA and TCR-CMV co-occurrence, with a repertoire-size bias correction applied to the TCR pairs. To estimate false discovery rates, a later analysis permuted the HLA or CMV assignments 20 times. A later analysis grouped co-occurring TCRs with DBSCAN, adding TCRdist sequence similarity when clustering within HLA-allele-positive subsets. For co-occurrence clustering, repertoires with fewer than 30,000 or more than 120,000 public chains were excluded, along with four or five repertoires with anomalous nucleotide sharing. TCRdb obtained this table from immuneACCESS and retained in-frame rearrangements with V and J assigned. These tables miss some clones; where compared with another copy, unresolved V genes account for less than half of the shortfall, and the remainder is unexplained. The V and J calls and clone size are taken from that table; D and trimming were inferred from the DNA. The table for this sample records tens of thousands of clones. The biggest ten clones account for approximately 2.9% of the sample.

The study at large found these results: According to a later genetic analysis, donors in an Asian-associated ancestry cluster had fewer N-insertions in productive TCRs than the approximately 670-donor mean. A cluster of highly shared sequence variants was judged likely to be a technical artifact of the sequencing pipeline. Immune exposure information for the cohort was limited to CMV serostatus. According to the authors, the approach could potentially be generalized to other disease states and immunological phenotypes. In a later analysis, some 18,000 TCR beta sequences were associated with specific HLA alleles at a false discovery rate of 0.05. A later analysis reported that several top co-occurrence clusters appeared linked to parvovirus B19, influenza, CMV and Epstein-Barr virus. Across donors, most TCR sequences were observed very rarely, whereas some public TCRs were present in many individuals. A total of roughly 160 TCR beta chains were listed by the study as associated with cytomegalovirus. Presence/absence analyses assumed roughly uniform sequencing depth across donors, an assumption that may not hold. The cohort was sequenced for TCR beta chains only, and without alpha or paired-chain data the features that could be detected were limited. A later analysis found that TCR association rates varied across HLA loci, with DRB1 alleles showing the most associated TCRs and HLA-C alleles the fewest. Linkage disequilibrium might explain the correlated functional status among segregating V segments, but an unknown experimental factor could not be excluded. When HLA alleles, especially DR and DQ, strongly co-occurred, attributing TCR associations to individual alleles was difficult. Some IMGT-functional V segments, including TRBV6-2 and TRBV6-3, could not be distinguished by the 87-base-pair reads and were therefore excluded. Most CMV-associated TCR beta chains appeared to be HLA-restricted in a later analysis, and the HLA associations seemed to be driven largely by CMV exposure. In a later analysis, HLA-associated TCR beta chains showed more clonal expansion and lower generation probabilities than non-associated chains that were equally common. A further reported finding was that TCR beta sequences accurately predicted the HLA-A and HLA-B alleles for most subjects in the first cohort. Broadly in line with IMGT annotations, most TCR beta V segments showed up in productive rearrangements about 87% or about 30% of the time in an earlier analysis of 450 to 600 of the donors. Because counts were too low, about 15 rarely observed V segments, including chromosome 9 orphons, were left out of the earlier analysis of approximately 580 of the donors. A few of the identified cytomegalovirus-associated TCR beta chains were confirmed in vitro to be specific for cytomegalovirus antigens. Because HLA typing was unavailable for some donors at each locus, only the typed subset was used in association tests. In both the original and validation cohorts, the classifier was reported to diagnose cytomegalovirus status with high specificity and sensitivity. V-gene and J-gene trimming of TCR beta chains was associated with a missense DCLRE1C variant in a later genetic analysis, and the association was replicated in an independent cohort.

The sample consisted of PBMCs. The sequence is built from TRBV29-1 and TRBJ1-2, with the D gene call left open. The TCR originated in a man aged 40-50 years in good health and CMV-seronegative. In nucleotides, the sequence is TGCAGCGTTGTGGTTGCCAGGTTGAAGGGCTACACCTTC. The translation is CSVVVARLKGYTF.